Shown below are 3 T cell receptor beta chains from a single sample sequenced in a study of patients and donors after allogeneic stem cell transplantation. TCRdb used MiXCR to reprocess the RT-PCR reads, holding one entry per CDR3 protein. The table records about 960,000 distinct CDR3 sequences, roughly 17% of them present only once. The sample comprised blood, either unsorted or a sorted T cell fraction (not recorded which). The receptors come from a human donor who was either an allogeneic HSCT recipient or a stem cell or donor lymphocyte infusion donor (not recorded which). It is not recorded whose cells these are; they may come from a transplant donor.

This chain uses TRBV6-1 with TRBJ2-6; D is unresolved. The CDR3 sequence is 15 residues long. CDR1 is MNHNS, CDR2 SASEGT, per germline. V was clipped by 4 bases and J by 2 bases, with 9 bases between them. As DNA, the CDR3 is TGTGCCAGCAGTGTGAGGCCGACTGGGGCCAACGTCCTGACTTTC. It yields the protein CASSVRPTGANVLTF.

This clonotype has more than one count but fewer than ten. The chain recombines TRBV20-1 with TRBJ2-3; D remains ambiguous. V was trimmed by 6 bases and J by 0 bases, leaving 13 bases between them. This CDR3 has 14 residues. The germline V gene has CDR1 DFQATT and CDR2 SNEGSKA (reference sequence). Written as DNA, the CDR3 is TGCAGTGCCAGCGAGGATTTCAGCACAGATACGCAGTATTTT. It specifies CSASEDFSTDTQYF.

The chain recombines TRBV12-3 or TRBV12-4 with TRBJ2-5; D possibly matches TRBD1 or TRBD2 (6 bases each). V was cut by 6 bases and J by 5 bases, with 19 bases left in between. There are 15 residues in the CDR3. The CDR3 loop is CASSLTWGASETQYF. The CDR3 coding sequence is TGTGCCAGCAGCCTCACGTGGGGGGCTAGTGAGACCCAGTACTTC.